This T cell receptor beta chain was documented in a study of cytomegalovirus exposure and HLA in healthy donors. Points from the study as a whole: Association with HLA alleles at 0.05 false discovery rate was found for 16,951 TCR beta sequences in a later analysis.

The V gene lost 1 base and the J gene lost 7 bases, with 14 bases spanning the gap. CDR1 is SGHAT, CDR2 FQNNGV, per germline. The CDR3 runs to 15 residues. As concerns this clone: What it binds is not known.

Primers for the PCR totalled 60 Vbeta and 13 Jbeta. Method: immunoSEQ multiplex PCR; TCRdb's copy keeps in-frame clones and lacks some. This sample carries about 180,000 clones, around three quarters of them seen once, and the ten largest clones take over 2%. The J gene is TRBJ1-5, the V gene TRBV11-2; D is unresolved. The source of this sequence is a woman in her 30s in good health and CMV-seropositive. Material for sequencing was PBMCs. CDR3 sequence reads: CASSLAPGKEQPQHF. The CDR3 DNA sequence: TGTGCCAGCAGCTTAGCTCCGGGGAAAGAGCAGCCCCAGCATTTT. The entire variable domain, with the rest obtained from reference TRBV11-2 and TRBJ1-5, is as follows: EAGVAQSPRYKIIEKRQSVAFWCNPISGHATLYWYQQILGQGPKLLIQFQNNGVVDDSQLPKDRFSAERLKGVDSTLKIQPAKLEDSAVYLCASSLAPGKEQPQHFGDGTRLSIL.